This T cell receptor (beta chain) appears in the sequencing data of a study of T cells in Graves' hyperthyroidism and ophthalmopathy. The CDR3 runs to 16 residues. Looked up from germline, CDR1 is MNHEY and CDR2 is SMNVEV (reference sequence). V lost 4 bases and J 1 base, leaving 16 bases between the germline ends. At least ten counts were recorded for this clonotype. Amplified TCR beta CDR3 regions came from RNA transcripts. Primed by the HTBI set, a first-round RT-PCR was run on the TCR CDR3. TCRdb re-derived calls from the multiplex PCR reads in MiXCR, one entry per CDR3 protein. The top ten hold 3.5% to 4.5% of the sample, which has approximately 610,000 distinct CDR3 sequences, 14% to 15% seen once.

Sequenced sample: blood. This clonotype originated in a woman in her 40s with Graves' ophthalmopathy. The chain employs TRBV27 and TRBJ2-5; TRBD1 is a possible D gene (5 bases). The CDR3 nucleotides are TGTGCCAGCAGTTCCAACCATGGGGCTAGCCAAGAGACCCAGTACTTC. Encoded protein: CASSSNHGASQETQYF.